This T cell receptor (beta chain) was documented in a study of blood T cell repertoires in COVID-19. Study-level background: Samples taken during acute and convalescent COVID-19 were collected in the United States, Italy and Spain. PBMCs, B-cell-depleted T cells, or T cells were the source of the cDNA or gDNA that made up the material.

Authors' processing steps: Amplification of reference gene primers was used by the study to estimate nucleated cell counts. Profiling relied on immunoSEQ multiplex PCR, and the TCRdb table lists in-frame clones only, not all of them. The DNA gave D and trimming, while V, J and clone size come from that table. This sample has some 66,000 clones, with 60% to 85% found just once. The CDR3 length is 15 residues. V lost 0 bases to trimming and J lost 8 bases; unmatched junction nucleotides: 3. Germline CDR1 is MDHEN and CDR2 is SYDVKM. This TCR derives from an elderly woman with acute or convalescent COVID-19. The sequenced sample was peripheral blood. The chain has TRBV28 and TRBJ2-2; 10 bases are a match to TRBD2. For the CDR3, the DNA is TGTGCCAGCAGTTTATGGTCTAGCGGGAGAGGGGAGCTGTTTTTT. Protein product: CASSLWSSGRGELFF.